The next 3 T cell receptor beta chains were all read from a single sample in a study of blood T cell repertoires in COVID-19. Assay: immunoSEQ multiplex PCR; the TCRdb copy retains only in-frame clones and omits some. The sample includes around 200,000 clones, about 76% of them seen just once. The sample comprised peripheral blood. The receptor source for this set is a woman in her thirties or forties with COVID-19, enrolled during active disease.

The sample holds a few counts of this clone. Here the CDR3 reads CASSINRGSSNQPQHF. CDR3 DNA: TGTGCCAGTAGTATAAATAGAGGATCCAGCAATCAGCCCCAGCATTTT. The chain carries TRBV19 and TRBJ1-5; D ambiguous. The CDR3 contains 16 residues. CDR1 and CDR2 (germline): LNHDA, SQIVND (reference sequence). Trimming stripped 2 bases from V and 1 base from J, with 12 bases between.

CDR3 amino acids: CAIGSDRVSPLHF. CDR3 bases: TGTGCCATCGGTTCGGACAGGGTATCACCCCTCCACTTT. V and J are TRBV10-3 and TRBJ1-6; 8 bases agree with TRBD1. The germline V gene has CDR1 ENHRY and CDR2 SYGVKD. Trimming cost V 8 bases and J 10 bases; bases outside gene matches: 7. The CDR3 totals 13 residues.

V gene TRBV6-4 combines with J gene TRBJ1-1; TRBD1 is a possible D gene (6 bases). Germline CDR1 is MRHNA and CDR2 is SNTAGT. Deletions cut 0 bases from V and 1 base from J, with 9 bases between. This CDR3 contains 15 residues. The CDR3 nucleotides read TGTGCCAGCAGTGACTCGGCAGGGGAGAACACTGAAGCTTTCTTT. This encodes CASSDSAGENTEAFF.